Presented here are 9 T cell receptor beta chains from one specimen sequenced in a study of blood T cells in healthy people across ages. Primers used in a second PCR of roughly 7 to 12 cycles were a sample-barcoded 5' primer and a J-beta primer mix. TCRdb reprocessed the 5' RACE reads via MiXCR and lists one record per CDR3 protein. The top ten clones hold around 30% of a sample with around 650,000 distinct CDR3 sequences, approximately 40% of them seen once. The sample comprised blood. All receptors derive from a man older than 75 in good health.

This clonotype was counted a few times. The CDR3 spells CSAPSGGEEEQFF. The DNA for the CDR3 is TGCAGTGCTCCCTCGGGAGGGGAGGAGGAGCAGTTCTTC. The chain couples TRBV20-1 to TRBJ2-1, with 8 bases identical to TRBD2. Germline V gene sequence: CDR1 DFQATT, CDR2 SNEGSKA (reference sequence). The CDR3 spans 13 residues. The J segment lost 10 bases and the V segment lost 5 bases, leaving 10 bases of the junction unmatched.

This clonotype appeared a few times. The chain carries TRBV9 and TRBJ2-7, with D perhaps given as TRBD1 or TRBD2 (5 bases each). In germline, CDR1 is SGDLS, CDR2 YYNGEE. CDR3 length: 13 residues. V was shortened by 2 bases and J by 6 bases, with 12 bases between the two germline ends. CDR3 sequence (DNA): TGTGCCAGCAGCGTGAATTGGGGGAGCGAGCAGTACTTC. Amino acids: CASSVNWGSEQYF.

This clonotype was observed a few times. V is TRBV20-1 and J is TRBJ2-4; the match to TRBD2 covers 9 bases. With 4 bases clipped from V and 5 bases from J, the junction kept 9 bases outside the gene matches. From germline, CDR1 is DFQATT and CDR2 SNEGSKA (reference sequence). CDR3 length: 15 residues. The CDR3 is CSATGGAGGENIQYF. The CDR3 region has the DNA TGCAGTGCTACAGGCGGCGCGGGGGGGGAAAACATTCAGTACTTC.

The rearrangement links TRBV20-1 to TRBJ2-4; 7 bases are a match to TRBD2. V was pared by 3 bases and J by 13 bases, with 24 bases of the junction left unmatched. This CDR3 has 17 amino acids. Germline loops: CDR1 DFQATT, CDR2 SNEGSKA (reference sequence). The CDR3 here is CSASSIVAGGGNNEQYF. The CDR3 DNA reads TGCAGTGCTAGTTCGATCGTAGCGGGCGGTGGGAACAATGAGCAGTACTTC.

V and J are TRBV7-9 and TRBJ2-2; 7 positions match TRBD1. The CDR3 contains 15 residues. Germline V gene data show CDR1 as SEHNR and CDR2 as FQNEAQ (reference sequence). Unmatched junction bases numbered 11, after V lost 7 bases and J lost 6 bases. The CDR3 loop is CASNDRVLGAGELFF. The CDR3 region has the DNA TGTGCCAGCAACGACAGGGTCTTAGGCGCCGGGGAGCTGTTTTTT. Variable domain in full (rest from reference TRBV7-9 and TRBJ2-2): DTGVSQNPRHKITKRGQNVTFRCDPISEHNRLYWYRQTLGQGPEFLTYFQNEAQLEKSRLLSDRFSAERPKGSFSTLEIQRTEQGDSAMYLCASNDRVLGAGELFFGEGSRLTVL.

As for this clonotype: This may arise from a read error, as a much more abundant clone is one base away. The chain links TRBV7-2 to TRBJ2-7; D remains ambiguous. The CDR3 sequence is 13 residues long. CDR1 and CDR2 from the germline V gene are SGHTA and FQGNSA. V was shortened by 7 bases and J by 6 bases, with 16 bases between the two germline ends. CDR3 loop: CASTLTAASEQYF. The DNA for the CDR3 is TGTGCCAGCACACTTACCGCGGCCTCCGAGCAGTACTTC. Full variable domain (rest looked up from reference TRBV7-2 and TRBJ2-7): GAGVSQSPSNKVTEKGKDVELRCDPISGHTALYWYRQSLGQGLEFLIYFQGNSAPDKSGLPSDRFSAERTGGSVSTLTIQRTQQEDSAVYLCASTLTAASEQYFGPGTRLTVT.

In its sample, this clonotype was seen a few times. The chain couples TRBV4-3 to TRBJ2-3; weak D call: TRBD1 (5 bases). The V and J ends lost 1 base and 6 bases respectively, with 8 bases between them. The germline V gene encodes CDR1 LGHNA and CDR2 YSLEER. The CDR3 runs to 13 residues. For the CDR3, the DNA is TGCGCCAGCAGCCAAGTGACAGTGGATACGCAGTATTTT. Translated, it gives CASSQVTVDTQYF.

The sample holds a few counts of this clonotype. The rearrangement links TRBV7-2 to TRBJ2-7; 14 bases are a match to TRBD2. J lost 7 bases, V lost 1 base, and 9 bases had no gene match. Per the germline V gene, CDR1 is SGHTA and CDR2 is FQGNSA. The CDR3 extends over 17 amino acids. This CDR3 is CASSLVQGLAGANEQYF. In DNA, the CDR3 is TGTGCCAGCAGCTTAGTGCAGGGACTAGCGGGAGCCAATGAGCAGTACTTC.

This clonotype was picked up a small number of times. The rearrangement links TRBV7-9 to TRBJ2-5; maybe TRBD2 (7 bases). V dropped 3 bases and J dropped 12 bases, with 14 bases sitting between them. Germline CDR1 reads SEHNR; CDR2 reads FQNEAQ (reference sequence). This CDR3 has 12 amino acids. CDR3 bases: TGTGCCAGCAGCTTTAGGGGGGGTACGGAGTACTTC. Translated, it gives CASSFRGGTEYF.